This paragraph covers one T cell receptor (beta chain) sequence. This sample is drawn from a study of blood T cell repertoires in COVID-19. In the study overall: Sites across the United States, Italy and Spain contributed samples from acute and convalescent COVID-19. PBMCs, B-cell-depleted T cells, or T cells provided the cDNA or gDNA that made up the material.

V lost 7 bases and J 8 bases, leaving 14 bases between the germline ends. Germline V gene lookup returns CDR1 KGHDR and CDR2 SFDVKD. This CDR3 spans 13 amino acids. Seattle patients were enrolled while actively infected and followed longitudinally. Study processing details: Scientists estimated how many nucleated cells there were by amplifying reference gene primers. The repertoire was sequenced with immunoSEQ multiplex PCR; TCRdb's copy has only in-frame clones and lacks some. That table furnishes V, J and clone size, whereas the DNA furnished D and trimming. The sample includes approximately 290,000 clones, more than 85% of them seen just once.

Sequenced material: peripheral blood. The chain has TRBV24-1 and TRBJ2-1, with a tentative D call TRBD2 (5 bases). This clonotype originated in a woman between 25 and 40 years old with COVID-19, enrolled during active disease. CDR3 bases: TGTGCCACCAGGGACGGAGTGCGGGATGAGCAGTTCTTC. It encodes CATRDGVRDEQFF.